This is a list of T cell receptor beta chains from one sample in a study of cytomegalovirus exposure and HLA in healthy donors. The protocol was immunoSEQ multiplex PCR, while the TCRdb copy is restricted to in-frame clones and leaves out a portion. The repertoire holds hundreds of thousands of clones, with 87% as singletons. The sample was PBMCs. The receptors shown here come from a man aged 18 to 29 in good health and CMV-seropositive. Both conserved end residues are part of each CDR3. Each record gives: clone size, D gene, J gene, V gene, CDR3 protein, CDR3 DNA. The D gene is left open where the match is weak. Clone size, where shown, is once, few, many, or a class for clones that have expanded.

>-|-|TRBJ2-7|TRBV6-1
CASSELGYEQYF
TGTGCCAGCAGTGAATTAGGGTACGAGCAGTACTTC
>-|TRBD2|TRBJ2-7|TRBV5-1
CASKLAVSSYEQYF
TGCGCCAGCAAACTAGCGGTAAGCTCCTACGAGCAGTACTTC
>-|TRBD2|TRBJ2-1|TRBV5-1
CASTTSGSSYNEQFF
TGCGCCAGCACCACTAGCGGGAGCTCCTACAATGAGCAGTTCTTC
>once|TRBD2|TRBJ2-7|TRBV27
CASSLSGSGTSGGYEQYF
TGTGCCAGCAGTTTATCTGGTTCGGGGACTAGCGGGGGCTACGAGCAGTACTTC
>-|-|TRBJ2-7|TRBV29-1
CSVTGTLHEQYF
TGCAGCGTCACCGGGACACTCCACGAGCAGTACTTC
>-|-|TRBJ2-2|TRBV7-9
CASSLVPGAMTGELFF
TGTGCCAGCAGCTTAGTTCCGGGTGCGATGACCGGGGAGCTGTTTTTT
>-|TRBD1|TRBJ1-4|TRBV7-9
CASSSGQGSEKLFF
TGTGCCAGCAGCTCCGGACAGGGGAGTGAAAAACTGTTTTTT
>-|TRBD2|TRBJ2-5|TRBV5-1
CASSLDGSGRAETQYF
TGCGCCAGCAGCTTGGATGGTAGCGGGAGGGCGGAGACCCAGTACTTC
>-|TRBD1|TRBJ1-1|TRBV2
CASSDRGGGMNTEAFF
TGTGCCAGCAGCGACAGGGGAGGTGGAATGAACACTGAAGCTTTCTTT
>-|-|TRBJ2-7|TRBV7-3
CASSLNPAVVYEQYF
TGTGCCAGCAGCTTAAACCCAGCGGTGGTTTACGAGCAGTACTTC
>once|-|TRBJ1-1|TRBV19
CASSLGGIGEAFF
TGTGCCAGTAGTCTGGGGGGTATTGGTGAAGCTTTCTTT
>-|-|TRBJ2-1|TRBV4-3
CASSQDGTGEEHEQFF
TGCGCCAGCAGCCAAGATGGGACGGGAGAGGAGCATGAGCAGTTCTTC
>-|-|TRBJ1-1|TRBV11-2
CASSPLQEAFF
TGTGCCAGCAGCCCCCTCCAGGAAGCTTTCTTT
>-|TRBD2|TRBJ2-3|TRBV28
CASSRAGTDTQYF
TGTGCCAGCAGCCGAGCGGGAACAGATACGCAGTATTTT
>-|-|TRBJ1-5|TRBV6-5
CASSKRGAGNQPQHF
TGTGCCAGCAGTAAGCGGGGGGCGGGCAATCAGCCCCAGCATTTT
>-|-|TRBJ1-1|TRBV2
CASSDQGTGTEAFF
TGTGCCAGCAGTGATCAGGGGACCGGCACTGAAGCTTTCTTT
>-|-|TRBJ2-7|TRBV10-1
CASRSPEQYF
TGCGCCAGCAGGAGTCCAGAGCAGTACTTC
>-|TRBD1|TRBJ1-5|TRBV2
CASSEETGGWQPQHF
TGTGCCAGCAGTGAAGAGACAGGGGGCTGGCAGCCCCAGCATTTT
>-|-|TRBJ2-1|TRBV27
CASSSPRGEDNEQFF
TGTGCCAGCAGTTCCCCCCGGGGCGAGGACAATGAGCAGTTCTTC
>-|-|TRBJ2-1|TRBV10-3
CAIMGEGGNSYNEQFF
TGTGCCATCATGGGAGAGGGAGGAAACTCCTACAATGAGCAGTTCTTC
>-|-|TRBJ2-7|TRBV5-1
CASSLVRDSSSYEQYF
TGCGCCAGCAGCTTGGTAAGAGACAGTAGCTCCTACGAGCAGTACTTC
>-|TRBD1|TRBJ2-7|TRBV18
CASSRDRIYEQYF
TGTGCCAGCTCACGGGACAGGATCTACGAGCAGTACTTC
>-|TRBD2|TRBJ2-1|TRBV2
CARKVGLAGGPNYNEQFF
TGTGCCAGAAAGGTGGGACTAGCGGGAGGGCCAAATTACAATGAGCAGTTCTTC
>-|-|TRBJ1-1|TRBV27
CASSFQGRGNTEAFF
TGTGCCAGCAGTTTCCAGGGGAGGGGGAACACTGAAGCTTTCTTT
>-|-|TRBJ2-2|TRBV5-1
CASGGADTGELFF
TGCGCCAGCGGGGGCGCGGACACCGGGGAGCTGTTTTTT
>-|TRBD2|TRBJ2-3|TRBV2
CASSRLAGVMTSTDTQYF
TGTGCCAGCAGTAGACTAGCGGGGGTTATGACTAGCACAGATACGCAGTATTTT
>-|TRBD2|TRBJ2-7|TRBV18
CASSPTGGPYEQYF
TGTGCCAGCTCACCAACGGGAGGGCCCTACGAGCAGTACTTC
>-|-|TRBJ1-1|TRBV7-9
CASSPAGPLGAFF
TGTGCCAGCAGCCCAGCCGGGCCCCTTGGAGCTTTCTTT
>-|-|TRBJ1-4|TRBV20-1
CSASDSEKLFF
TGCAGTGCTAGTGACAGTGAAAAACTGTTTTTT
>-|TRBD2|TRBJ2-3|TRBV6-1
CASSEVLAGGSDTQYF
TGTGCCAGCAGTGAAGTACTAGCGGGAGGGTCAGATACGCAGTATTTT
>-|-|TRBJ1-1|TRBV4-2
CASSQGQLVTEAFF
TGTGCCAGCAGCCAAGGACAGCTGGTCACTGAAGCTTTCTTT
>once|-|TRBJ1-5|TRBV14
CASSLMGEQPQHF
TGTGCCAGCAGCCTCATGGGGGAGCAGCCCCAGCATTTT
>-|TRBD1|TRBJ2-2|TRBV4-1
CASSQGQGANTGELFF
TGCGCCAGCAGCCAAGGGCAGGGGGCTAACACCGGGGAGCTGTTTTTT
>few|-|TRBJ1-5|TRBV19
CASSLSNQPQHF
TGTGCCAGTAGTCTTAGCAATCAGCCCCAGCATTTT
>-|TRBD1|TRBJ2-7|TRBV10-3
CAISERQGVTGDEQYF
TGTGCCATCAGTGAAAGACAGGGGGTTACTGGGGACGAGCAGTACTTC
>once|TRBD1|TRBJ1-1|TRBV7-2
CASSVTGPGGTEAFF
TGTGCCAGCAGCGTGACAGGGCCCGGGGGCACTGAAGCTTTCTTT
>-|TRBD1|TRBJ1-2|TRBV7-8
CASSPGGFNYGYTF
TGTGCCAGCAGTCCAGGGGGGTTCAACTATGGCTACACCTTC
>-|-|TRBJ1-1|TRBV5-4
CASSLDIMNTEAFF
TGTGCCAGCAGCTTGGATATAATGAACACTGAAGCTTTCTTT
>-|-|TRBJ2-7|TRBV7-2
CASSVDSYEQYF
TGTGCCAGCAGCGTAGACTCCTACGAGCAGTACTTC
>-|-|TRBJ2-1|TRBV4-1
CASSQERTAYNEQFF
TGCGCCAGCAGCCAAGAAAGGACCGCCTACAATGAGCAGTTCTTC
>-|-|TRBJ1-3|TRBV2
CASSEVRPISGNTIYF
TGTGCCAGCAGTGAGGTCAGGCCTATCTCTGGAAACACCATATATTTT
>-|-|TRBJ2-5|TRBV7-8
CASSLGRDRWETQYF
TGTGCCAGCAGCTTAGGCCGGGACCGGTGGGAGACCCAGTACTTC
>-|TRBD2|TRBJ2-7|TRBV12-5
CASGLVVTSGRGEQYF
TGTGCTAGTGGTTTGGTAGTGACTAGCGGGAGGGGAGAGCAGTACTTC
>-|TRBD1|TRBJ2-7|TRBV18
CASSGGQALGEQYF
TGTGCCAGCTCAGGGGGACAGGCTCTGGGGGAGCAGTACTTC
>-|-|TRBJ1-1|TRBV15
CATSREGEVNTEAFF
TGTGCCACCAGCAGAGAAGGAGAGGTTAACACTGAAGCTTTCTTT
>-|TRBD2|TRBJ2-7|TRBV27
CASSSGLAGISYEQYF
TGTGCCAGCAGTTCGGGACTAGCGGGAATCTCCTACGAGCAGTACTTC
>-|TRBD1|TRBJ2-7|TRBV6-5
CASSYSGTGMYEQYF
TGTGCCAGCAGTTACTCGGGGACAGGGATGTACGAGCAGTACTTC
>once|-|TRBJ1-1|TRBV28
CASSLGGRGNTEAFF
TGTGCCAGCAGTTTAGGGGGAAGAGGGAACACTGAAGCTTTCTTT
>-|-|TRBJ2-1|TRBV5-6
CASSLARLSEQFF
TGTGCCAGCAGCTTGGCCAGATTGAGTGAGCAGTTCTTC
>-|TRBD1|TRBJ1-5|TRBV28
CASRRQGARNQPQHF
TGTGCCAGCAGGAGACAGGGGGCGCGCAATCAGCCCCAGCATTTT
>few|TRBD1|TRBJ1-2|TRBV2
CASSLRQGSIYGYTF
TGTGCCAGCAGTCTACGACAGGGTTCGATTTATGGCTACACCTTC
>-|-|TRBJ2-5|TRBV30
CAWSSGPQETQYF
TGTGCCTGGAGTTCGGGGCCCCAAGAGACCCAGTACTTC
>few|-|TRBJ2-3|TRBV7-5
CVRSLGGLSSTDTQYF
TGTGTCAGAAGCTTAGGGGGACTCTCTAGCACAGATACGCAGTATTTT
>-|-|TRBJ1-1|TRBV9
CASSVGVVNTEAFF
TGTGCCAGCAGCGTAGGTGTGGTGAACACTGAAGCTTTCTTT